These T cell receptor beta chains were read from a single sample in a study of lymphopenia after photon versus proton radiotherapy. Generated by immunoSEQ multiplex PCR, the TCRdb table keeps only in-frame clones and is missing some. The table lists around 70,000 clones, just under 95% of them singletons, with over 2% in the top ten. Sequencing used peripheral blood, obtained from a patient treated with photon-based radiotherapy. The origin of the receptors is a woman aged 40 to 49 with cholangiocarcinoma. Each CDR3 is given with its conserved first and last residue. Some rows mark clone size as missing; the rest say once, few, many or name a class of expanded clone.

length,V,size,J,CDR3
12,TRBV12-5,.,TRBJ2-7,CASAISSYEQYF
15,TRBV18,.,TRBJ1-1,CASSPGTGALVEAFF
14,TRBV7-9,.,TRBJ1-3,CASSAESSGNTIYF
15,TRBV27,.,TRBJ1-1,CASSLSSRRNTEAFF
14,TRBV27,.,TRBJ1-1,CASSLRGPDTEAFF
19,TRBV7-8,.,TRBJ1-6,CASSFDPTLQSSYNSPLHF
14,TRBV7-9,.,TRBJ2-7,CASSLGGPLYEQYF
14,TRBV19,.,TRBJ2-7,CASSISTGVDEQYF
13,TRBV5-1,.,TRBJ2-4,CASSSSGGPSQYF
16,TRBV28,.,TRBJ1-1,CANSSYRGSLNTEAFF
17,TRBV4-1,.,TRBJ2-7,CASSQEGQRGTFNEQYF
16,TRBV18,.,TRBJ2-2,CASSPNPLMNTGELFF
14,TRBV11-2,.,TRBJ1-1,CASSLEVQVSEAFF
14,TRBV18,.,TRBJ1-1,CASSPDRTMTEAFF
18,TRBV19,.,TRBJ2-6,CASLSRTGADSGANVLTF
12,TRBV2,.,TRBJ2-7,CASMRNSYEQYF
15,TRBV2,.,TRBJ1-4,CASSETLSLGEKLFF
14,TRBV6-6,.,TRBJ1-4,CASSPRGGEEKLFF
15,TRBV7-9,.,TRBJ2-3,CASSLTARGQDTQYF
18,TRBV7-9,.,TRBJ2-1,CASSLETGLVGNHNEQFF
14,TRBV5-4,.,TRBJ1-1,CASSLAGTGTEAFF
14,TRBV16,.,TRBJ1-1,CASSQSGRTPGAFF
22,TRBV27,.,TRBJ2-3,CASSRNNPGLAGVPVGTDTQYF
12,TRBV28,.,TRBJ1-2,CASSLMLAGYTF
15,TRBV28,.,TRBJ2-7,CASSLETSGSYEQYF
14,TRBV4-1,.,TRBJ1-1,CASSQPTTNTEAFF
14,TRBV27,few,TRBJ2-7,CASSSPGPTYEQYF
11,TRBV30,.,TRBJ2-5,CAWSSVGTQYF
17,TRBV19,.,TRBJ1-2,CASSPGWTRSESSGYTF
15,TRBV5-4,.,TRBJ2-7,CASSLSSGRMKEQYF
15,TRBV10-2,.,TRBJ1-4,CASSDRKSTNEKLFF
15,TRBV27,.,TRBJ1-2,CASSAWVGDDYGYTF
16,TRBV11-2,.,TRBJ2-1,CASSFGTSGIYNEQFF
16,TRBV4-2,.,TRBJ2-3,CASSQEAGAITDTQYF
12,TRBV13,.,TRBJ2-1,CASSRLQGEQFF
14,TRBV6-1,.,TRBJ1-2,CASSEVRGPYGYTF
15,TRBV10-3,.,TRBJ1-4,CASSNGGEVEEKLFF
13,TRBV7-9,.,TRBJ1-2,CASSRVGPNGYTF
13,TRBV6-5,.,TRBJ2-1,CASRALARNEQFF
16,TRBV28,.,TRBJ2-1,CASSLGGLAPRDEQFF
17,TRBV6-4,.,TRBJ1-5,CASSPLDRVWWDQPQHF
12,TRBV30,.,TRBJ2-7,CAWSVRRSEQYF
14,TRBV10-3,.,TRBJ1-6,CAISERTGNSPLHF
13,TRBV11-2,.,TRBJ2-1,CASSLLRGHEQFF
14,TRBV2,.,TRBJ1-1,CASSATGVGTEAFF
17,TRBV5-4,.,TRBJ1-2,CASSLDQAGAVRYGYTF